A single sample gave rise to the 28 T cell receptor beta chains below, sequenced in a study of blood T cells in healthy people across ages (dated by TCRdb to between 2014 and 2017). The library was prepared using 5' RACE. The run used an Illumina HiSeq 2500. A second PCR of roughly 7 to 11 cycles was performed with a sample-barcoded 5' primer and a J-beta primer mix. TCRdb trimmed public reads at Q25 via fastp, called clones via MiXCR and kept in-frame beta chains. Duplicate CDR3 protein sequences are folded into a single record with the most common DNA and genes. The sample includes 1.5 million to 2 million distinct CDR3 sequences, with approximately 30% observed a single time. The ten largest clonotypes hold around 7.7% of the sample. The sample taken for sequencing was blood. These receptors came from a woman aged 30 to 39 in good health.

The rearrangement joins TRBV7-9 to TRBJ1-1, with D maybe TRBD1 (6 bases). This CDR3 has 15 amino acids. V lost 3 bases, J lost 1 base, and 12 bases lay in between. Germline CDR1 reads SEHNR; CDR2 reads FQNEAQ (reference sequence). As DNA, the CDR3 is TGTGCCAGCAGCTTTGTAGGGGGAGGGAACACTGAAGCTTTCTTT. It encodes CASSFVGGGNTEAFF.

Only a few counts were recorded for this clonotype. CDR3 in DNA: TGCGCCAGCAGCCAGGGGGGGGCCGGGACAGGTCTATACAATGAGCAGTTCTTC. This encodes CASSQGGAGTGLYNEQFF. The rearrangement uses TRBV4-3 and TRBJ2-1; D might be TRBD1 (8 bases). CDR1 is LGHNA, CDR2 YSLEER, per germline. V was clipped by 3 bases and J by 4 bases, with 22 bases between them. The CDR3 totals 18 residues.

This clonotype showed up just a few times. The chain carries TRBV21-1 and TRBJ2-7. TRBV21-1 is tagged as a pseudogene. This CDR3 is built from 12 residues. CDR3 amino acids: CASGGPFDEQYF. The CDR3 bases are TGTGCCAGCGGCGGACCATTTGACGAGCAGTACTTC.

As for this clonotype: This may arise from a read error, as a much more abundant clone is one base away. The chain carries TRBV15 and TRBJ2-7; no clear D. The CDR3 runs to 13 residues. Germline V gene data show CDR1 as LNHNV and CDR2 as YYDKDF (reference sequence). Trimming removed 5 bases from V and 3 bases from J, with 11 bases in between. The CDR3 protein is CATSDDANYEQYF. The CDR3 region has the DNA TGTGCCACCAGCGACGACGCGAACTACGAGCAGTACTTC.

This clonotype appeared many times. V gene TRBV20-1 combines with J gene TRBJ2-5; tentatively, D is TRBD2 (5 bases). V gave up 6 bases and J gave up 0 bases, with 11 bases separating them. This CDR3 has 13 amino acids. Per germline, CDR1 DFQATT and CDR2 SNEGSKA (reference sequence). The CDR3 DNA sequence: TGCAGTGCCGAACCGCGGGACCAAGAGACCCAGTACTTC. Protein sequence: CSAEPRDQETQYF.

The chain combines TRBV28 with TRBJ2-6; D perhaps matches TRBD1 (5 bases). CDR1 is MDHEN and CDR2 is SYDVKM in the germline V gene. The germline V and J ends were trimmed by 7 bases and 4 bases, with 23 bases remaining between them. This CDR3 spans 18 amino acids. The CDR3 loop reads CASTASSRAGPGANVLTF. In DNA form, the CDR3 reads TGTGCCAGCACTGCCTCCTCCAGGGCAGGGCCCGGGGCCAACGTCCTGACTTTC.

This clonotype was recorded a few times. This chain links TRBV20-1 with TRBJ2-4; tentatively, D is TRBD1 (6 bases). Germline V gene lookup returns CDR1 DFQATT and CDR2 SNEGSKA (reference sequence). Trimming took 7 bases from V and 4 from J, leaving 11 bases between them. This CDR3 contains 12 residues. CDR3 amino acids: CSVPGTKNIQYF. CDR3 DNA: TGCAGTGTCCCCGGGACAAAAAACATTCAGTACTTC.

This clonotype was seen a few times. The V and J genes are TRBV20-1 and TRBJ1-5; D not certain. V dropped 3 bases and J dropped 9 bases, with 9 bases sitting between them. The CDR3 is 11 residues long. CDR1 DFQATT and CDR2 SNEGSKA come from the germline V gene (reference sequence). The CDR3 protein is CSASLLGPQHF. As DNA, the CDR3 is TGCAGTGCTAGTTTATTGGGGCCCCAGCATTTT.

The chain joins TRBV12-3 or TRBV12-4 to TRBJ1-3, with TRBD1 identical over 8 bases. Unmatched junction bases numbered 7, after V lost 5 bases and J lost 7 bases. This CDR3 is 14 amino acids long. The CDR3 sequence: CASSRQGASNTIYF. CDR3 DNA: TGTGCCAGCAGTCGGCAGGGGGCATCGAACACCATATATTTT.

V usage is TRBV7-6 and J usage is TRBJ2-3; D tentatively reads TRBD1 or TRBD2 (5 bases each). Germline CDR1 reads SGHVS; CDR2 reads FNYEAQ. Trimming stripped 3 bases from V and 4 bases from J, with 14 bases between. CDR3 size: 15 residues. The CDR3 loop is CASSLGVSGSDTQYF. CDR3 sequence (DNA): TGTGCCAGCAGCTTGGGGGTCTCTGGTTCAGATACGCAGTATTTT. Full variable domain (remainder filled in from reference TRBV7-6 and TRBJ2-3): GAGVSQSPRYKVTKRGQDVALRCDPISGHVSLYWYRQALGQGPEFLTYFNYEAQQDKSGLPNDRFSAERPEGSISTLTIQRTEQRDSAMYRCASSLGVSGSDTQYFGPGTRLTVL.

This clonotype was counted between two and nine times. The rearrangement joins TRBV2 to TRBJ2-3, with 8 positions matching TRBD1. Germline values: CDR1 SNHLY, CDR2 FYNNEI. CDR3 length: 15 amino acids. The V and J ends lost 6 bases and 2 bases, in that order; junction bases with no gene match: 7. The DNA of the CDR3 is TGTGCCAGCAGGGCTACAGGGGGTTACACAGATACGCAGTATTTT. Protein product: CASRATGGYTDTQYF.

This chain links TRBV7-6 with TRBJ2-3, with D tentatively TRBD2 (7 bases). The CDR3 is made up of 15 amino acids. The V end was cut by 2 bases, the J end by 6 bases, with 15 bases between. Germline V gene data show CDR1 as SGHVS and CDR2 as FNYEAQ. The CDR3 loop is CASSLLGGAADTQYF. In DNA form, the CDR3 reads TGTGCCAGCAGCTTATTGGGGGGGGCCGCGGATACGCAGTATTTT.

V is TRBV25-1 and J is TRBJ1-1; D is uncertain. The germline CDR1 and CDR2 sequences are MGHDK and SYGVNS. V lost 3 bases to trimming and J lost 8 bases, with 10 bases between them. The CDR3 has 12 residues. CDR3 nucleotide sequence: TGTGCCAGCAGTGACCTTACAGACGAAGCTTTCTTT. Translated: CASSDLTDEAFF.

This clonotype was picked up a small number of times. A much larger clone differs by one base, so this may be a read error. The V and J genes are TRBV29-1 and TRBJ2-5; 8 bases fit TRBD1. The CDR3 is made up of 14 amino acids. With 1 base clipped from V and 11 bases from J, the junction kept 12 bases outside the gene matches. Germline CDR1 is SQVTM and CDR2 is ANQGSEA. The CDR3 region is CSVEGQGAPNEQYF. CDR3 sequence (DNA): TGCAGCGTTGAAGGGCAGGGGGCGCCGAATGAGCAGTACTTC.

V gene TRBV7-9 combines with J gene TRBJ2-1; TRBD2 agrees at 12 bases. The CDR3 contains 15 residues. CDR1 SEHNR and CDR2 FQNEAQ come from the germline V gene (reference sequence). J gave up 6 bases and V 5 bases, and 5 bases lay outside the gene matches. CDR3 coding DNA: TGTGCCAGCAGCCCCCCGACTAGCGGGAGCAATGAGCAGTTCTTC. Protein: CASSPPTSGSNEQFF.

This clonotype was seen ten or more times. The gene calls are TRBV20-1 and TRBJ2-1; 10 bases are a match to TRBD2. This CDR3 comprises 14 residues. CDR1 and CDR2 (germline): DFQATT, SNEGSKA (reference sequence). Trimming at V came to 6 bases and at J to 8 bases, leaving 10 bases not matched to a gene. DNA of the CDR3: TGCAGTGCCCGGCCTAGCGGGAGCTTTCATGAGCAGTTCTTC. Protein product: CSARPSGSFHEQFF.

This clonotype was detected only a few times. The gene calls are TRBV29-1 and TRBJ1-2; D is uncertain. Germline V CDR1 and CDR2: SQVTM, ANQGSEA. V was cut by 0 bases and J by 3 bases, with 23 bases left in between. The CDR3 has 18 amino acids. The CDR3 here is CSVEDKGRAQTKYYGYTF. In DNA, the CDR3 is TGCAGCGTTGAAGATAAAGGGCGGGCGCAGACGAAGTACTATGGCTACACCTTC.

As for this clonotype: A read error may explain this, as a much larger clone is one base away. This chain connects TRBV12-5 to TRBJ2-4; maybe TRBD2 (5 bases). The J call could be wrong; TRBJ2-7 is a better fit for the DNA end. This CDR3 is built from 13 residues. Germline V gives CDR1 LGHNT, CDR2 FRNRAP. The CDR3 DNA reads TGTGCTAGTGGTTCCACTAGTAACTACGAGCAGTACTTC. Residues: CASGSTSNYEQYF.

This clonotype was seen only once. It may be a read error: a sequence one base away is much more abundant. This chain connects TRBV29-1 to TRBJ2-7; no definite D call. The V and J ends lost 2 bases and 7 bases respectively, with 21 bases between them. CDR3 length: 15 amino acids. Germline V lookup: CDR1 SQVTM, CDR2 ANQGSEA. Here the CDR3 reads CSVEPGQRSYNEQYF. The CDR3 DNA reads TGCAGCGTTGAACCCGGGCAGAGGTCCTACAATGAGCAGTACTTC.

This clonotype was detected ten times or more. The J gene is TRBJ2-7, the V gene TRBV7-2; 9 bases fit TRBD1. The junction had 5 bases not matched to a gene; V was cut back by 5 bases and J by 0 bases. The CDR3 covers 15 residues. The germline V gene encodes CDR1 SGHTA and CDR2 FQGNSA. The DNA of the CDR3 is TGTGCCAGCAGCCAGGACAGGGGCTTCTCCTACGAGCAGTACTTC. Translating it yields CASSQDRGFSYEQYF.

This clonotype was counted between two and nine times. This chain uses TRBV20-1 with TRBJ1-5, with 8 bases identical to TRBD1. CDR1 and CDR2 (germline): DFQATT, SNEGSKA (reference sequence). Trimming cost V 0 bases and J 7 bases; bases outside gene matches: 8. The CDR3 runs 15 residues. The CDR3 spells CSARDPGTGQQPQHF. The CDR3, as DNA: TGCAGTGCTAGAGATCCTGGGACAGGCCAGCAGCCCCAGCATTTT.

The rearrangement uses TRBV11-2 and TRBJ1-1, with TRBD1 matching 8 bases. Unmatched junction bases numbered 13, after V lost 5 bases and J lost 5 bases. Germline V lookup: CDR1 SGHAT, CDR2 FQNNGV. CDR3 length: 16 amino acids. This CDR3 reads CASSPVRTGSWTEAFF. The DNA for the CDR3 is TGTGCCAGCAGCCCGGTCCGGACAGGGTCGTGGACTGAAGCTTTCTTT.

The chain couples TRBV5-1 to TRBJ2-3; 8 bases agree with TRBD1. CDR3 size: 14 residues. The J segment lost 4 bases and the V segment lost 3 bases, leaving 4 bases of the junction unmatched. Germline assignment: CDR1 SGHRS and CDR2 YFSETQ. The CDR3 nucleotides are TGCGCCAGCAGCTCGAGGACAGGGTCAGATACGCAGTATTTT. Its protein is CASSSRTGSDTQYF.

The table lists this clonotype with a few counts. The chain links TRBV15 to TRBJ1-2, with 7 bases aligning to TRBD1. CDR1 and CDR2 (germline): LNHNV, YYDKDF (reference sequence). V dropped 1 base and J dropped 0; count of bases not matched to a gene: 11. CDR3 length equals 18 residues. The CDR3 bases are TGTGCCACCAGCAGAGGGGGGACAGTGGGGATTACTAACTATGGCTACACCTTC. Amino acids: CATSRGGTVGITNYGYTF.

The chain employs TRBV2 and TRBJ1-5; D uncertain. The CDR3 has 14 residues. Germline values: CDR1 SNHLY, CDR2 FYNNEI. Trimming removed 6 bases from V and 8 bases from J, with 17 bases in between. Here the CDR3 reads CASRGLGGWKPQHF. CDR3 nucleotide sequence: TGTGCCAGCAGGGGCTTAGGAGGTTGGAAGCCCCAGCATTTT. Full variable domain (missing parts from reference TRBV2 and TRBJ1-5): EPEVTQTPSHQVTQMGQEVILRCVPISNHLYFYWYRQILGQKVEFLVSFYNNEISEKSEIFDDQFSVERPDGSNFTLKIRSTKLEDSAMYFCASRGLGGWKPQHFGDGTRLSIL.

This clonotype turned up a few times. The CDR3 bases are TGTGCCAGCAGACAGGGCTCTGCGGGAAACAATGAGCAGTTCTTC. Translated, it gives CASRQGSAGNNEQFF. The genes are TRBV12-3 or TRBV12-4 and TRBJ2-1, with D perhaps being TRBD1 or TRBD2 (6 bases each). V lost 6 bases, J lost 5 bases, and 17 bases lay in between. The CDR3 contains 15 residues.

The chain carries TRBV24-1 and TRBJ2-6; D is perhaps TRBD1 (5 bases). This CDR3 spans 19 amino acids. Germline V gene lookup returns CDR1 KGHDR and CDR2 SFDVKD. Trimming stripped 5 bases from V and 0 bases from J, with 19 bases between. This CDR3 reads CATSGSYGQGSSGANVLTF. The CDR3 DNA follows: TGTGCCACCAGTGGATCTTACGGTCAGGGAAGCTCTGGGGCCAACGTCCTGACTTTC.

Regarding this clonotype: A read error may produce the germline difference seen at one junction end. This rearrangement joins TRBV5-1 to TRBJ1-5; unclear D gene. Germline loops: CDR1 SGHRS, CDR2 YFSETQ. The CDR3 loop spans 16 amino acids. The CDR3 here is CAGSPRPMSVSQPQHF. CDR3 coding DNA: TGCGCCGGCAGCCCAAGGCCCATGTCAGTCAGTCAGCCCCAGCATTTT.